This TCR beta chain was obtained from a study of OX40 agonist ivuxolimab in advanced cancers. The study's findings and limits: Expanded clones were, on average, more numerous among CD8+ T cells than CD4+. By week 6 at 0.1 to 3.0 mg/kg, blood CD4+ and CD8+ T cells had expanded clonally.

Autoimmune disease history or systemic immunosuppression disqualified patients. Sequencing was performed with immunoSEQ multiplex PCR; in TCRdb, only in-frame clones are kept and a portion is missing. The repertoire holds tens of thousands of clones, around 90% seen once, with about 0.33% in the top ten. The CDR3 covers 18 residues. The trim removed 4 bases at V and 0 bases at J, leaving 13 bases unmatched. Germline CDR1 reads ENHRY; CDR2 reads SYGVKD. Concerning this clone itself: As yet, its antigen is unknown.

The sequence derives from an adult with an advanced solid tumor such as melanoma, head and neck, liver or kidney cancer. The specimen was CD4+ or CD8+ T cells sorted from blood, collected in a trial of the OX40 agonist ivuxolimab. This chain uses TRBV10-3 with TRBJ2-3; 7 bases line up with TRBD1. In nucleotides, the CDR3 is TGTGCCATCAGTGGGACAGGTCAACCGATCACTAGCACAGATACGCAGTATTTT. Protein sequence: CAISGTGQPITSTDTQYF.